The 13 T cell receptor beta chains presented below share a single source sample, sequenced in a study of cytomegalovirus exposure and HLA in healthy donors. It was with 60 Vbeta and 13 Jbeta primers that the PCR ran. Assay: immunoSEQ multiplex PCR; the TCRdb copy retains only in-frame clones and omits some. This table holds approximately 100,000 clones, nearly 70% found once. The sequenced sample consisted of PBMCs. The receptors stem from a woman in her 70s in good health and CMV-seropositive.

The chain has TRBV19 and TRBJ1-6; 7 bases fit TRBD1. Germline CDR1 is LNHDA and CDR2 is SQIVND (reference sequence). Losses at the gene ends were 3 bases for V and 2 bases for J; bases not matched to a gene: 10. This CDR3 has 18 residues. DNA for the CDR3: TGTGCCAGTAGTATTGGGGCAGGGGGTGAGACCTATAATTCACCCCTCCACTTT. Translating gives CASSIGAGGETYNSPLHF.

V is TRBV25-1 and J is TRBJ2-2; possible D gene TRBD1, 5 bases. The ends were cut back, 10 bases at V and 7 bases at J, with 13 bases in the middle. CDR1 is MGHDK and CDR2 is SYGVNS in the germline V gene. The CDR3 spans 12 residues. In nucleotides, the CDR3 is TGTGCCACCTACCAGGGTGACGGGGAGCTGTTTTTT. Its translation: CATYQGDGELFF.

This sequence joins TRBV11-2 and TRBJ1-1; D unresolved. Germline CDR1 and CDR2: SGHAT and FQNNGV. Trimming left V 8 bases short and J 1 base short, with 17 bases between. The CDR3 has 15 amino acids. The CDR3 sequence is CASHEEVLRNTEAFF. In DNA form, the CDR3 reads TGTGCCAGCCACGAGGAGGTCCTCAGGAACACTGAAGCTTTCTTT.

The CDR3: CASSLDSPEAFF. CDR3 in DNA: TGTGCCAGCAGTCTGGACAGCCCTGAAGCTTTCTTT. The chain has TRBV25-1 and TRBJ1-1; the D gene is possibly TRBD1 (6 bases). This CDR3 is 12 amino acids long. The germline V gene has CDR1 MGHDK and CDR2 SYGVNS. The ends were cut back, 5 bases at V and 6 bases at J, with 10 bases in the middle.

The gene calls are TRBV29-1 and TRBJ1-4, with 7 bases that match TRBD1. The V and J ends lost 6 bases and 8 bases, in that order; junction bases with no gene match: 6. Germline-derived CDR1 and CDR2 are SQVTM and ANQGSEA. This CDR3 spans 12 amino acids. CDR3 DNA: TGCAGCGTGAGACAGGGAGGCGAAAAACTGTTTTTT. Encoded protein: CSVRQGGEKLFF.

The chain has TRBV19 and TRBJ2-5, with TRBD2 matching over 8 bases. Per germline, CDR1 LNHDA and CDR2 SQIVND (reference sequence). The length of the CDR3 is 15 residues. V shed 1 base, J shed 5 bases, and the junction held 6 bases outside the gene matches. CDR3 DNA sequence: TGTGCCAGTAGTATAGCCAGCGGGGGACGTGAGACCCAGTACTTC. This codes for CASSIASGGRETQYF.

V and J are TRBV7-9 and TRBJ2-3; 9 nucleotides line up with TRBD1. V lost 5 bases, J lost 3 bases, and 3 bases stayed unmatched. The CDR3 contains 14 residues. Germline CDR1 reads SEHNR; CDR2 reads FQNEAQ (reference sequence). The CDR3 nucleotides are TGTGCCAGCAGCGGACAGGGGATAACAGATACGCAGTATTTT. Translation: CASSGQGITDTQYF.

As for this clone: Other nucleotide sequences from this sample produce the same CDR3. The chain recombines TRBV27 with TRBJ2-1, with 7 bases that match TRBD1. The V segment lost 6 bases and the J segment 4 bases; nucleotides outside the gene matches: 9. Germline CDR1 MNHEY, CDR2 SMNVEV (reference sequence). The CDR3 sequence is 15 residues long. The CDR3 region is CASSLRQGQYNEQFF. The DNA for the CDR3 is TGTGCCAGCAGCTTACGACAGGGACAATACAATGAGCAGTTCTTC.

The genes are TRBV7-9 and TRBJ1-2; 8 nucleotides match TRBD1. V trimming: 5 bases; J trimming: 2 bases; junction bases outside the gene matches: 7. Germline V gives CDR1 SEHNR, CDR2 FQNEAQ (reference sequence). This CDR3 has 15 amino acids. The CDR3 nucleotides read TGTGCCAGCAGCGATGACAGGGGCGGAAACTATGGCTACACCTTC. It yields the protein CASSDDRGGNYGYTF.

The chain employs TRBV4-2 and TRBJ2-5; the match to TRBD2 covers 7 bases. In germline, CDR1 is LGHNA, CDR2 YNFKEQ. The CDR3 contains 17 residues. The trim removed 4 bases at V and 0 bases at J, leaving 11 bases unmatched. In DNA form, the CDR3 reads TGTGCCAGCAGCCGAGACGAGGCGCGGGGGTACCAAGAGACCCAGTACTTC. Residues: CASSRDEARGYQETQYF.

The chain links TRBV7-9 to TRBJ1-2, with a tentative D call TRBD1 (5 bases). The V gene lost 5 bases and the J gene lost 5 bases, with 15 bases spanning the gap. The V gene's germline CDR1 is SEHNR and CDR2 FQNEAQ (reference sequence). The CDR3 is 14 residues long. In DNA form, the CDR3 reads TGTGCCAGCAGCCCTCCAGGGCCCGTTTATGGCTACACCTTC. Protein: CASSPPGPVYGYTF.

This chain links TRBV4-1 with TRBJ2-4, with 8 bases lining up with TRBD1. Germline loops: CDR1 MGHRA, CDR2 YSYEKL. V was clipped by 1 base and J by 0 bases; unmatched bases: 2. The CDR3 length is 16 residues. CDR3 sequence reads: CASSQGTGLAKNIQYF. Written as DNA, the CDR3 is TGCGCCAGCAGCCAAGGGACAGGGCTAGCCAAAAACATTCAGTACTTC.

For the CDR3, the DNA is TGTGCCAGCAGCTTACAGACAGGACATGCTTTCTTT. It is translated as CASSLQTGHAFF. V usage is TRBV11-2 and J usage is TRBJ1-1, with a possible D match to TRBD1 (6 bases). V shed 2 bases and J shed 11 bases, with 12 bases lying between them. CDR1 and CDR2 (germline): SGHAT, FQNNGV. This CDR3 has 12 residues.